A single TCR beta chain is shown here with its context. This sample is part of a study of blood T cell repertoires in COVID-19. Turning to the study itself: COVID-19 samples, acute and convalescent, were from the United States, Italy and Spain. PBMCs, B-cell-depleted T cells, or T cells were the source of the cDNA or gDNA that made up the material.

Under the authors' procedure: Amplification of reference gene primers was used by the study to estimate nucleated cell counts. TCRdb's copy holds only in-frame clones and misses some; the assay was immunoSEQ multiplex PCR. V, J and clone size are those of that table, while D and trimming were read from the DNA. The sample yields over 250,000 clones, 80% to 90% seen once. The germline CDR1 and CDR2 sequences are KGHDR and SFDVKD. Trimming removed 4 bases from V and 0 bases from J, with 6 bases in between. This CDR3 contains 14 residues. The clonotype comes from a woman aged 40 to 49 who had recovered from COVID-19. The sequenced sample was peripheral blood. The J gene is TRBJ1-5, the V gene TRBV24-1; D gene uncertain. The CDR3 region has the DNA TGTGCCACCAGTGACGGTTCTAGCAATCAGCCCCAGCATTTT. It yields the protein CATSDGSSNQPQHF.